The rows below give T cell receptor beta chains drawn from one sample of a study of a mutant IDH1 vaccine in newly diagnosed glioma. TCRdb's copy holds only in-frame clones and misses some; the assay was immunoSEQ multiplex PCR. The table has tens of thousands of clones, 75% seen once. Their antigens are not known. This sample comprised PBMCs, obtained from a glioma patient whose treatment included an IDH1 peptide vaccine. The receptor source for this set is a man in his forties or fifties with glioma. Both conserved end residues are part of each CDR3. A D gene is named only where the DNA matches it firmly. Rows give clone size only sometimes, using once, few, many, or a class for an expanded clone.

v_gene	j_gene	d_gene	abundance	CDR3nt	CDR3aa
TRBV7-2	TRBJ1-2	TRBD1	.	TGTGCCAGCAGCTTAGGACAGGGGCTCTACGGCTACACCTTC	CASSLGQGLYGYTF
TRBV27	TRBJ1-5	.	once	TGTGCCAGCAGTCAACAGGTGGGCCAGCCCCAGCATTTT	CASSQQVGQPQHF
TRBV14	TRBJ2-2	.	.	TGTGCCAGCAGCCAAGATTTCCTCGTGAACACCGGGGAGCTGTTTTTT	CASSQDFLVNTGELFF
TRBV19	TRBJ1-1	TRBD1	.	TGTGCCACTAAACCGGGACAGTCCCCGAGAACTGAAGCTTTCTTT	CATKPGQSPRTEAFF
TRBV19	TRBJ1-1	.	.	TGTGCCAGTAGTATAGGACGTGGACACCCGAACACTGAAGCTTTCTTT	CASSIGRGHPNTEAFF
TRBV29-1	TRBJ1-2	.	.	TGCAGCGTTGTTGGGTTATCAGGGGGCTACACCTTC	CSVVGLSGGYTF
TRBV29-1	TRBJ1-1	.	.	TGCAGCGTTGATGATATGGTAACTGAAGCTTTCTTT	CSVDDMVTEAFF
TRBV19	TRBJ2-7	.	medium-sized	TGTGCCAGTAGTATGGGAGAACAGCCTAATACCTACGAGCAGTACTTC	CASSMGEQPNTYEQYF
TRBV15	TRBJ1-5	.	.	TGTGCCACCAGCAGAGGAGGGGGGCGGACAAATCAGCCCCAGCATTTT	CATSRGGGRTNQPQHF
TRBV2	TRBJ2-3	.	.	TGTGCCAGCAGTGAAGCGCTCGGCGGGAACACAGATACGCAGTATTTT	CASSEALGGNTDTQYF
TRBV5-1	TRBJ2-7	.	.	TGCGCCAGCAGCTTGGACCCAGGGCTTGGCGAGCAGTACTTC	CASSLDPGLGEQYF
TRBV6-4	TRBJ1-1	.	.	TGTGCCAGCAGTGGATCCAGGGGCACTGAAGCTTTCTTT	CASSGSRGTEAFF
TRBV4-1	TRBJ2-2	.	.	TGCGCCAGCAGCCTGGGCCCCCGAGACTTTCCCACCGGGGAGCTGTTTTTT	CASSLGPRDFPTGELFF
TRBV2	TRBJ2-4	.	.	TGTGCCAGCAGGGAGTTAGCCAAAAACATTCAGTACTTC	CASRELAKNIQYF
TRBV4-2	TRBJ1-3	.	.	TGTGCCAGCCGATACGACGGGAACTCTGGAAACACCATATATTTT	CASRYDGNSGNTIYF
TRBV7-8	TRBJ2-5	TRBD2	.	TGTGCCAGCAGCTTAGGTAGCGGGAGAGGGGGAGAGACCCAGTACTTC	CASSLGSGRGGETQYF
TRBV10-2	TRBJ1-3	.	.	TGCGCCAGCAGTGAGAAACCGGGCTCTGGAAACACCATATATTTT	CASSEKPGSGNTIYF
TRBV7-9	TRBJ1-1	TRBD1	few	TGTGCCAGCAGCTTGGGACAGGGAAACACTGAAGCTTTCTTT	CASSLGQGNTEAFF
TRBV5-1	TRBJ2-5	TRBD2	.	TGCGCCAGCAGCTTGGTCGTGACTAGCGGTCAAGAGACCCAGTACTTC	CASSLVVTSGQETQYF
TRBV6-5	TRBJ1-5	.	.	TGTGCCAGCAGTTACTCAGGGTCGGGCAATCAGCCCCAGCATTTT	CASSYSGSGNQPQHF
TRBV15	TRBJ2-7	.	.	TGTGCCACCAGCAGTTCGAAGGGAACGGGAACCTACGAGCAGTACTTC	CATSSSKGTGTYEQYF
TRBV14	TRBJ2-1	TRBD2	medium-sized	TGTGCCAGCAGCCAAAGGTCACTAGCGGGAGTAGATGAGCAGTTCTTC	CASSQRSLAGVDEQFF
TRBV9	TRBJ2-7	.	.	TGTGCCAGCAGCCCCCGCACGGGCCCCTACGAGCAGTACTTC	CASSPRTGPYEQYF
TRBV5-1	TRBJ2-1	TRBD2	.	TGCGCCAGCAGCTACACTAGCGGGGGGCCCTGGGGGCAGTTCTTC	CASSYTSGGPWGQFF